The source of this T cell receptor beta chain is a study of blood T cell repertoires in COVID-19. In the study overall: The study drew acute and convalescent COVID-19 samples from the United States, Italy and Spain. PBMCs, B-cell-depleted T cells, or T cells provided the cDNA or gDNA that made up the material.

CDR1 is SGHTA, CDR2 FQGNSA, per germline. Trimming at V came to 5 bases and at J to 13 bases, leaving 13 bases not matched to a gene. This CDR3 has 16 amino acids. Original handling: Estimated nucleated cell counts came from reference gene primer amplification. This table comes from immunoSEQ multiplex PCR, and its TCRdb copy is limited to in-frame clones, with some not included. From that table come the V and J calls and clone size; the DNA was used to work out D and trimming. The table includes about 190,000 clones, more than 70% detected once. The source material was peripheral blood. The receptor was derived from a middle-aged woman who had recovered from COVID-19. V gene TRBV7-2 combines with J gene TRBJ2-1; TRBD2 matches at 14 bases. CDR3 in DNA: TGTGCCAGCAGCCTAGACAATGGACTAGCGGGAGGAAGACAGTTCTTC. Protein product: CASSLDNGLAGGRQFF. The variable domain in full, completed from reference TRBV7-2 and TRBJ2-1, reads GAGVSQSPSNKVTEKGKDVELRCDPISGHTALYWYRQSLGQGLEFLIYFQGNSAPDKSGLPSDRFSAERTGGSVSTLTIQRTQQEDSAVYLCASSLDNGLAGGRQFFGPGTRLTVL.